The sequence of this TCR beta chain was determined in a study of T cells after yellow fever vaccination (dated by TCRdb to about 2019). Regarding the study in general: The SMART-Seq v4 Ultra Low Input RNA kit was used to prepare libraries from fractions with low cell numbers. Bulk TCR alpha and beta repertoires were sequenced longitudinally to track T-cell clones before and after primary and booster YFV17D yellow fever vaccination. Two healthy male donors made up the cohort, one aged 18 to 29 years and the other aged 30 to 40 years. Blood was collected at multiple timepoints before and after primary and secondary immunization, and bulk PBMC replicates and cell subsets were isolated. General study outcomes and caveats: A small share of clonotypes occurred in both CD4 and CD8 compartments, likely arising from convergent recombination. Because only a couple of donors were included in the study, the extent to which the findings can be generalized is limited. Compared with the primary T-cell response, the secondary T-cell response was weaker but faster, peaking on day 5 rather than day 15. Computational filtering was needed because FACS-sorted repertoires could contain abundant contaminating clonotypes from the bulk population. Most clones expanded after primary vaccination (about 95% of CD4 and 80% to 90% of CD8) were re-detected after the booster, suggesting that broad memory maintenance occurred.

From V the trimming removes 5 bases and from J it removes 5 bases, while the gene matches leave 10 bases of the junction unaccounted for. CDR1 DFQATT and CDR2 SNEGSKA are derived from the germline V gene (reference sequence). Including the terminal cysteine and phenylalanine, the CDR3 comprises 14 residues. This entry keeps only the CDR3 DNA: 42 bases, framed from base 1. This clonotype was observed a few times. Its antigen is currently not known. No much larger clonotype is one base removed from it; base qualities were not supplied. TCR cDNA was synthesized by 5'RACE template switching, which introduced a universal primer site and unique molecular identifiers. Priming of cDNA synthesis was performed from both the TCR alpha and TCR beta constant segments. Library amplification used two PCR steps, and the second PCR step added sample barcodes and sequencing adapters. Sequencing of libraries was performed on Illumina HiSeq 2500 (2x100 bp) or NovaSeq (2x150 bp). The study's processing was this. MIGEC handled demultiplexing of reads and collapsing into UMI consensus sequences, while MiXCR performed V(D)J alignment. Clonotypes responding to the vaccine were identified with edgeR on replicate PBMC samples, with the criteria of FDR below 0.01 and a log2 fold change above 5 up to day 15. CD4 or CD8 identity was assigned to each bulk clonotype according to whether the clonotype was present at higher abundance in the sequenced CD4 repertoire or the sequenced CD8 repertoire. Using fastp trimming at Q25 and MiXCR clonotype assembly, TCRdb reanalyzed the public sequencing data and kept in-frame beta chains. Each record represents a unique CDR3 protein, reported with the most common genes and DNA among its rows. Clone size and V and J calls follow TCRdb, not the original study. In this sample the table shows some 560,000 distinct CDR3 sequences, about a sixth of which occur a single time. In total, the top ten clones hold roughly 17% of the sample.

Interpreted using the paper, the treatment or condition label stands for: live attenuated yellow fever vaccine strain. At each blood-draw timepoint, two biological replicates of bulk PBMCs were obtained. A standard Ficoll-Paque protocol was used to isolate PBMCs from peripheral blood. TriZol was used to extract RNA from bulk PBMCs, from CD4 and CD8 fractions, and from dextramer-positive and dextramer-negative fractions. Sequenced here: PBMCs, sampled 5 days after the first yellow fever vaccination. This TCR was sampled from a man younger than 35 who received the YFV17D yellow fever vaccine. The chain uses TRBV20-1 and TRBJ2-5; 8 bases in between match TRBD1. The CDR3 amino acid sequence is: CSAASGGGEETQYF. The DNA sequence is as follows: TGCAGTGCTGCCTCAGGGGGCGGAGAGGAGACCCAGTACTTC.